The 21 T cell receptor beta chains listed next were all sequenced from one sample in a study of blood T cell repertoires in COVID-19. TCRdb keeps only in-frame clones here, not all; method: immunoSEQ multiplex PCR. This repertoire shows about 320,000 clones, around 85% found once; its top ten account for under 2%. Sequencing was carried out using PBMCs or T cells enriched from blood (not recorded which). The source is a woman in her thirties who had been exposed to COVID-19.

This clone was picked up one time. V is TRBV9 and J is TRBJ1-5; 8 bases align to TRBD1. Germline lookup yields CDR1 SGDLS and CDR2 YYNGEE. The V gene end was trimmed by 3 bases and the J gene end by 6 bases; junction bases not matched to a gene: 5. The CDR3 contains 14 residues. The CDR3 nucleotides are TGTGCCAGCAGCGAGACAGGGGCGGGTCAGCCCCAGCATTTT. Translation gives CASSETGAGQPQHF.

The chain is built from TRBV5-1 and TRBJ2-2; TRBD1 agrees at 11 bases. V was clipped by 4 bases and J by 5 bases; unmatched bases: 10. Germline values: CDR1 SGHRS, CDR2 YFSETQ. This CDR3 spans 17 amino acids. The CDR3 sequence is CASSPFGQGADTGELFF. DNA for the CDR3: TGCGCCAGCAGCCCGTTCGGACAGGGGGCTGATACCGGGGAGCTGTTTTTT.

The chain recombines TRBV7-9 with TRBJ1-1; 7 bases agree with TRBD1. The CDR3 loop spans 14 amino acids. Germline CDR1 reads SEHNR; CDR2 reads FQNEAQ (reference sequence). J was trimmed by 6 bases and V by 2 bases; bases with no gene match: 6. The CDR3 loop reads CASSLQGGRSEAFF. The DNA of the CDR3 is TGTGCCAGCAGCTTACAGGGGGGCAGGTCTGAAGCTTTCTTT.

The rearrangement uses TRBV7-9 and TRBJ2-7; D call uncertain. The CDR3 contains 12 residues. Per germline, CDR1 SEHNR and CDR2 FQNEAQ (reference sequence). With 1 base removed from V and 2 bases from J, the gap between germline ends came to 3 bases. CDR3 amino acids: CASSLDTYEQYF. CDR3 in DNA: TGTGCCAGCAGCTTAGACACCTACGAGCAGTACTTC.

CDR3: CASSQESGTASVEQFF. CDR3 nucleotides: TGTGCCAGCAGCCAAGAGTCCGGGACAGCCTCAGTTGAGCAGTTCTTC. V usage is TRBV3-1 (or the pseudogene TRBV3-2) and J usage is TRBJ2-1; TRBD1 matches at 7 bases. Germline V CDR1 and CDR2: LGHDT, YNNKEL (reference sequence). The CDR3 spans 16 residues. Germline trimming cut 0 bases from V and 9 bases from J; bases unmatched to any gene: 11.

This clone was observed a single time. This specimen includes other DNA sequences encoding the same CDR3. The chain employs TRBV9 and TRBJ1-5, with a weak D call TRBD1 (6 bases). Germline assignment: CDR1 SGDLS and CDR2 YYNGEE. The CDR3 runs 14 residues. V lost 0 bases and J lost 2, with 6 bases in between. CDR3: CASSVAGGNQPQHF. The DNA for the CDR3 is TGTGCCAGCAGCGTAGCAGGGGGCAATCAGCCCCAGCATTTT.

V usage is TRBV28 and J usage is TRBJ2-7; 7 bases line up with TRBD2. Germline CDR1 is MDHEN and CDR2 is SYDVKM. The ends lost 8 bases at V and 4 bases at J; junction bases unmatched: 8. The CDR3 has 13 amino acids. The CDR3 spells CASGTRAGYEQYF. CDR3 DNA sequence: TGTGCCAGCGGCACGAGAGCGGGATACGAGCAGTACTTC.

There are a few counts of this clone. V usage is TRBV4-1 and J usage is TRBJ1-5; D remains ambiguous. Between the trimmed V and J ends, which lost 0 bases and 5 bases, there was a span of 8 bases. CDR1 is MGHRA and CDR2 is YSYEKL in the germline V gene. This CDR3 has 14 amino acids. In DNA, the CDR3 is TGCGCCAGCAGCCAAGAGGGCAGAGATCAGCCCCAGCATTTT. This sequence encodes CASSQEGRDQPQHF.

The table lists this clone with a count of one. The CDR3 loop is CASSQVSGGTQETQYF. As DNA, the CDR3 is TGTGCCAGCAGCCAAGTTAGCGGGGGGACCCAAGAGACCCAGTACTTC. The chain joins TRBV4-2 to TRBJ2-5; TRBD2 matches at 10 bases. The CDR3 has 16 residues. Germline loops: CDR1 LGHNA, CDR2 YNFKEQ. J gave up 1 base and V 1 base, and 3 bases lay outside the gene matches.

The V call is TRBV29-1, the J call TRBJ2-7; 9 bases align to TRBD1. This CDR3 is built from 14 residues. V was clipped by 4 bases and J by 5 bases; unmatched bases: 9. Germline CDR1 SQVTM, CDR2 ANQGSEA. CDR3 nucleotides: TGCAGCGTTGTTGGGACAGGGACTACCCACGAGCAGTACTTC. This codes for CSVVGTGTTHEQYF.

This chain links TRBV27 with TRBJ1-5; 10 nucleotides match TRBD1. CDR3 size: 14 residues. Germline lookup yields CDR1 MNHEY and CDR2 SMNVEV (reference sequence). After removal of 6 bases from V and 5 bases from J, the junction contained 4 bases not matched to a gene. CDR3 DNA: TGTGCCAGCAGGAACGGACAGGGGGATCAGCCCCAGCATTTT. This gives the protein CASRNGQGDQPQHF.

The CDR3 sequence is CASSAPDRAGNTIYF. The CDR3 bases are TGTGCCAGCAGCGCCCCGGACAGGGCTGGAAACACCATATATTTT. This chain uses TRBV7-9 with TRBJ1-3; the match to TRBD1 covers 8 bases. Losses at the gene ends were 5 bases for V and 2 bases for J; bases not matched to a gene: 5. The CDR3 length is 15 residues. Germline CDR1 reads SEHNR; CDR2 reads FQNEAQ (reference sequence).

This sequence joins TRBV12-3 or TRBV12-4 and TRBJ1-3, with 7 bases lining up with TRBD1. The ends lost 5 bases at V and 4 bases at J; junction bases unmatched: 2. The CDR3 runs 13 residues. CDR3 DNA: TGTGCCAGCAGTCCGACAGGGGGAAACACCATATATTTT. This encodes CASSPTGGNTIYF.

The rearrangement links TRBV7-2 to TRBJ2-5; 15 bases map to TRBD2. The V segment lost 4 bases and the J segment 9 bases; nucleotides outside the gene matches: 6. The CDR3 totals 15 residues. Germline V lookup: CDR1 SGHTA, CDR2 FQGNSA. The CDR3 is CASSSGLAGGTAQYF. CDR3 DNA sequence: TGTGCCAGCAGCTCTGGACTAGCGGGGGGGACCGCCCAGTACTTC.

V is TRBV12-3 or TRBV12-4 and J is TRBJ2-1; the D gene is possibly TRBD1 (5 bases). V lost 7 bases, J lost 9 bases, and 16 bases lay in between. The CDR3 consists of 13 residues. CDR3 in amino acids: CASTDKTVPEQFF. As DNA, the CDR3 is TGTGCCAGCACCGATAAGACAGTCCCTGAGCAGTTCTTC.

J is TRBJ1-1 and V is TRBV30, with a possible D match to TRBD1 (5 bases). The CDR3 contains 15 residues. The V and J ends lost 0 bases and 3 bases respectively, with 14 bases between them. The germline CDR1 and CDR2 sequences are GTSNPN and SVGIG (reference sequence). CDR3 loop: CAWSVGQGLDTEAFF. The CDR3, as DNA: TGTGCCTGGAGTGTAGGTCAGGGTTTGGACACTGAAGCTTTCTTT.

The V and J genes are TRBV5-1 and TRBJ2-1; 7 nucleotides match TRBD2. V dropped 8 bases and J dropped 6; count of bases not matched to a gene: 11. Germline CDR1 SGHRS, CDR2 YFSETQ. The length of the CDR3 is 14 residues. CDR3 in DNA: TGCGCCAGTCGCCGGGACCCGGGAGGCAATGAGCAGTTCTTC. Translation gives CASRRDPGGNEQFF. Full variable domain (rest looked up from reference TRBV5-1 and TRBJ2-1): KAGVTQTPRYLIKTRGQQVTLSCSPISGHRSVSWYQQTPGQGLQFLFEYFSETQRNKGNFPGRFSGRQFSNSRSEMNVSTLELGDSALYLCASRRDPGGNEQFFGPGTRLTVL.

As concerns this clone: At one boundary the junction diverges from the germline segment, which might be a read error. The rearrangement joins TRBV10-2 to TRBJ1-4; the D gene is possibly TRBD1 (6 bases). The CDR3 runs to 13 residues. Germline V gene lookup returns CDR1 WSHSY and CDR2 SAAADI. The CDR3 coding sequence is TGCGCCAGCAGTCCCGACTCAGGGGAAACACTGTTTTTT. This translates into CASSPDSGETLFF.

A single count supports this clone. The chain uses TRBV2 and TRBJ1-5; 8 bases agree with TRBD1. The CDR3 has 14 residues. The V gene's germline CDR1 is SNHLY and CDR2 FYNNEI. V shed 4 bases and J 6 bases; nucleotides not matched to a gene: 5. CDR3 protein: CASSVGQESQPQHF. In DNA, the CDR3 is TGTGCCAGCAGTGTGGGACAGGAAAGTCAGCCCCAGCATTTT.

This rearrangement joins TRBV7-9 to TRBJ2-3; D gene unclear. Germline V gene data show CDR1 as SEHNR and CDR2 as FQNEAQ (reference sequence). V was clipped by 2 bases and J by 4 bases, with 7 bases between them. The length of the CDR3 is 13 residues. This CDR3 is CASSLLSPDTQYF. The CDR3 DNA reads TGTGCCAGCAGCTTACTGTCCCCAGATACGCAGTATTTT. The variable domain in full, completed from reference TRBV7-9 and TRBJ2-3, reads DTGVSQNPRHKITKRGQNVTFRCDPISEHNRLYWYRQTLGQGPEFLTYFQNEAQLEKSRLLSDRFSAERPKGSFSTLEIQRTEQGDSAMYLCASSLLSPDTQYFGPGTRLTVL.

The gene calls are TRBV24-1 and TRBJ2-1, with TRBD2 identical over 8 bases. Germline CDR1 is KGHDR and CDR2 is SFDVKD. The CDR3 runs to 16 residues. Losses at the gene ends were 3 bases for V and 4 bases for J; bases not matched to a gene: 7. CDR3 DNA sequence: TGTGCCACCAGTGATGCCACAGGGACTAGATACAATGAGCAGTTCTTC. It yields the protein CATSDATGTRYNEQFF.